Sequencing of this TCR beta chain was carried out in a study of T-cell reconstitution after alpha-beta-depleted transplantation in children (dated by TCRdb to the mid-2010s). At the level of the whole study: Using TCR repertoire profiling, the study quantitatively followed how T-cell immune reconstitution unfolded in children after TCRalphabeta/CD19-depleted allogeneic hematopoietic cell transplantation.

V is reduced by 1 base and J by 6 bases, leaving a spacing of 16 bases between them. The CDR3, from cysteine to phenylalanine, totals 15 residues. The kept DNA is CDR3 alone, 45 bases in frame from the first base. The sample holds many counts of this clonotype. This receptor's antigen is unknown. No much larger clone is present one base from it, and per-base qualities are unavailable. Receptor amplification or capture employed PCR. TCRdb names Illumina HiSeq 2500 as the instrument used. To normalize quantification of the TCRbeta repertoire, the TCR libraries were built with molecular barcoding that relied on unique molecular identifiers. TCRdb itself trimmed the public reads at Q25 with fastp, ran MiXCR and retained productive beta chains. Under each unique CDR3 protein, matching rows form one entry showing the most common genes and DNA. For this sample the table gives over 400,000 distinct CDR3 sequences, of which around 13% were detected only once. The ten biggest clones cover about 6% of the sample.

Recombination joined TRBV12-3 or TRBV12-4 with TRBJ2-7; TRBD2 is perhaps the D gene, given 6 matching bases. The TCR comes from a human donor who donated a stem cell graft to a child with combined immunodeficiency. The sequencing here drew on PBMCs from the stem cell graft donor, taken from the stem cell graft. The CDR3 is CASSLGAARGGEQYF. The sequenced DNA: TGTGCCAGCAGTTTAGGTGCCGCGAGGGGAGGCGAGCAGTACTTC.